The subject of this entry is one T cell receptor (beta chain). Its antigen specificity is not known. Per-base qualities were not stored, and no clone one base away is much larger. CDR1 and CDR2, looked up from the germline V gene, are LGHNA and YNFKEQ. Its CDR3 holds 14 amino acids, cysteine through phenylalanine. CDR3 DNA is the only sequence kept; it has 42 bases, read in frame from the first base. V is clipped by 3 bases and J by 6 bases, and the sequence between their germline boundaries is 11 bases long. The library was prepared using 5' RACE. This sample was sequenced with an Illumina HiSeq 2500. The second PCR ran for roughly 7 to 11 cycles and used a J-beta primer mix along with a sample-barcoded 5' primer. Each TCR beta cDNA molecule received a unique molecular identifier from a template-switch 5' adaptor carrying 12 random nucleotides. Each sample yielded at least 3 million CDR3-containing paired-end reads. First-strand cDNA was synthesized from all RNA with the Mint cDNA synthesis kit, primed by a TRBC-specific oligonucleotide. Following uracil-DNA glycosylase treatment, all cDNA underwent a first 18-cycle PCR with the universal primers M1SS and BC2_uni_R. The paper's data handling went like this. Each sample was normalized by randomly selecting 1 million high-quality reads, each carrying a distinct molecular identifier. Instead of being binned into consensus sequences, reads that shared molecular identifiers were thrown out. MiTCR, run with a Q25 quality threshold and the strictest error-elimination algorithm, handled CDR3 identification, clonotype clustering and error correction. A nonparametric unseen species model using Euler transformation provided a lower-bound estimate of total TCR beta diversity. The public reads were quality trimmed at Q25 with fastp and then assembled into clones with MiXCR by TCRdb, keeping productive beta chains. Each CDR3 protein appears once, grouped with its most common genes and DNA. The V and J calls and clone size are TCRdb's, not the authors'. The sample profile shows about 380,000 distinct CDR3 sequences; about 52% of them were found once. The ten largest clones take up under 65% of the sample.

These data belong to a study of blood T cells in healthy people across ages (dated by TCRdb to the mid-2010s). Background on the whole study: In model experiments, roughly one uniquely barcoded TCR beta cDNA molecule per two T cells was captured by template switching. Two additional independent replicas of 1 million unique cDNA reads from the same blood draw were analyzed for two donors (one aged 18 to 30 and one aged 80 or older). To track age-related changes in TCR beta repertoire diversity, the study relied on deep sequencing normalized with unique cDNA molecular identifiers. Donors of different ages were randomly distributed across sequencing lanes to avoid experimental bias. Donors were grouped into four age groups: young (average approximately 15 years), middle-aged (roughly 38), aged (about 59) and long-lived (approximately 75).

Donors were under 40 systemically healthy Caucasian individuals from Russia aged 6 to 90 years. Each donor gave ten milliliters of peripheral blood, drawn into EDTA-treated Vacutainer tubes. Ficoll-Paque density-gradient centrifugation was used to isolate PBMCs, with at least 6.5 million obtained per sample. Total RNA was extracted from PBMCs with Trizol reagent, with at least 6 micrograms obtained per sample. Naive CD45RAhigh/CD27high T cell percentages were measured by flow cytometry on a PBMC aliquot from every donor. Points the paper makes about the study in general: Conclusive comparison of naive and antigen-experienced compartments was prevented by the profiling of bulk unsorted PBMCs. Compared with the aged group, more naive CD4+ T cells, fewer expanded clones and increased TCR diversity were shown by the long-lived group, suggesting age selection. Observed TCR beta diversity per million T cells fell roughly linearly with age, and a significant reduction was already apparent by age around 39. Estimates of total diversity based on one million sequenced T cells were regarded as lower bounds and as underestimates. Because the CMV infection status of the donors was unknown, age-related changes in expanded clonotypes may potentially have been confounded. A strong correlation was found between observed TCR beta diversity and the percentage of naive T cells measured by flow cytometry.

Recombination joined TRBV4-2 with TRBJ1-4; no confident D gene assignment can be made. The sequenced material came from blood. The source of this sequence is a man aged 55 to 70 in good health. This receptor carries the CDR3 CASSQEGRDEKLFF. The DNA sequence is TGTGCCAGCAGCCAGGAGGGAAGGGATGAAAAACTGTTTTTT.